The clone carrying this TCR beta chain was observed a handful of times. The antigen is unknown. This entry is derived from a study of cytomegalovirus exposure and HLA in healthy donors. Across the whole study: In a later analysis, the roughly 110 validation repertoires were reported to have used the same platform as the roughly 730 first-cohort repertoires. General study points: TCR clusters originating in the first cohort tended to co-occur in the 120 validation repertoires, according to a later analysis. The study put roughly 160 TCR beta chains on its list as cytomegalovirus-associated. Reportedly, cytomegalovirus status was diagnosed with high sensitivity and specificity.

Germline assignment: CDR1 SGHRS and CDR2 YFSETQ. This CDR3 is built from 12 residues. Trimming took off 4 bases at V and 6 bases at J, with 11 bases between the two ends. Profiling relied on immunoSEQ multiplex PCR, and the TCRdb table lists in-frame clones only, not all of them. The sample includes about 160,000 clones, 86% seen only once; the top ten take 5.7%. The origin of this receptor is a woman aged 25 to 39 in good health and CMV-seronegative. V and J are TRBV5-1 and TRBJ2-7; D is undetermined. The source material was PBMCs. CDR3 bases: TGCGCCAGCAGCCCGGAGTCTGGCGAGCAGTACTTC. It encodes CASSPESGEQYF. Looking up the rest from reference TRBV5-1 and TRBJ2-7 gives the full variable domain: KAGVTQTPRYLIKTRGQQVTLSCSPISGHRSVSWYQQTPGQGLQFLFEYFSETQRNKGNFPGRFSGRQFSNSRSEMNVSTLELGDSALYLCASSPESGEQYFGPGTRLTVT.